Each of the 26 T cell receptor beta chains below was sequenced from the same sample in a study of molecular identifiers for immune sequencing clone quantification. MiXCR, run by TCRdb on the PCR reads, gives a single entry per CDR3 protein. The sample carries under 11,000 distinct CDR3 sequences, roughly 22% recorded once. Sequenced: naive CD8+ T cells from blood, with Jurkat cell RNA spiked in. The subset here: FACS-sorted CD8+CD4-CCR7+CD45RA+ naive T cells. Receptors were obtained from a human donor in good health. Some libraries in this study had Jurkat cell RNA spiked in.

As for this clonotype: This may come from a read error, since a much larger clone is one base off. The chain recombines TRBV7-2 with TRBJ2-7; D remains unclear. The last part of the DNA fits TRBJ2-1 better; the J call may be wrong. From germline, CDR1 is SGHTA and CDR2 FQGNSA. This CDR3 comprises 14 residues. The CDR3 bases are TGTGCCAGCAGCTTGGCCCTGAGCTCCTACGAGCAGTTCTTC. Protein sequence: CASSLALSSYEQFF.

This clonotype is medium-sized in the sample. This rearrangement joins TRBV7-9 to TRBJ1-3; D is possibly TRBD1 (5 bases). There are 14 residues in the CDR3. V lost 5 bases to trimming and J lost 4 bases, with 12 bases between them. Germline-derived CDR1 and CDR2 are SEHNR and FQNEAQ (reference sequence). Here the CDR3 DNA reads TGTGCCAGCAGCACAGGACCAAGCGGAAACACCATATATTTT. It translates to CASSTGPSGNTIYF.

By share, this clonotype counts as medium-sized. The genes are TRBV4-1 and TRBJ2-7, with 8 nucleotides matching TRBD1. Germline V lookup: CDR1 MGHRA, CDR2 YSYEKL. CDR3 length: 16 amino acids. With 0 bases clipped from V and 3 bases from J, the junction kept 7 bases outside the gene matches. The CDR3 spells CASSQDGAGGHYEQYF. As DNA, the CDR3 is TGCGCCAGCAGCCAAGATGGGGCAGGGGGCCACTACGAGCAGTACTTC.

This chain joins TRBV14 and TRBJ2-3; tentatively, D is TRBD1 or TRBD2 (5 bases each). Germline CDR1 SGHDN, CDR2 FVKESK. CDR3 length: 17 amino acids. Trimming cost V 0 bases and J 3 bases, with 16 bases left between them. The CDR3 reads CASSQDRGPGTTDTQYF. For the CDR3, the DNA is TGTGCCAGCAGCCAAGATCGGGGCCCGGGCACGACAGATACGCAGTATTTT.

At least ten counts were recorded for this clonotype. The gene calls are TRBV10-2 and TRBJ2-2; D is unresolved. The V and J ends lost 3 bases and 6 bases respectively, with 8 bases between them. There are 13 residues in the CDR3. Looked up from germline, CDR1 is WSHSY and CDR2 is SAAADI. CDR3 in amino acids: CASSDSRPGELFF. As DNA, the CDR3 is TGCGCCAGCAGTGACTCAAGGCCCGGGGAGCTGTTTTTT.

Notes on this clonotype: The junction departs from germline at one end; a sequencing error may be responsible. The chain recombines TRBV6-2 or TRBV6-3 with TRBJ2-2, with D possibly called TRBD1 or TRBD2 (5 bases each). The CDR3 is made up of 14 amino acids. Looked up from germline, CDR1 is MNHEY and CDR2 is SVGEGT. Written as DNA, the CDR3 is TGTGCCAGCAGACCTACACGGGGCACCGGGGAGCTGTATTTT. This translates into CASRPTRGTGELYF.

This clonotype is judged medium-sized. This CDR3 is CASSDRRAAPTDTQYF. For the CDR3, the DNA is TGTGCCAGCAGCGATAGGAGAGCGGCTCCCACAGATACGCAGTATTTT. V and J are TRBV2 and TRBJ2-3, with a tentative D call TRBD2 (5 bases). CDR3 length: 16 amino acids. Trimming stripped 6 bases from V and 2 bases from J, with 18 bases between. In germline, CDR1 is SNHLY, CDR2 FYNNEI.

This clonotype is medium-sized by share. This chain links TRBV4-3 with TRBJ2-3; 7 nucleotides align to TRBD1. Losses at the gene ends were 1 base for V and 3 bases for J; bases not matched to a gene: 7. Germline V gene sequence: CDR1 LGHNA, CDR2 YSLEER. CDR3 size: 16 residues. In DNA form, the CDR3 reads TGCGCCAGCAGCCAAGTCGGGCAGGGGGTGACAGATACGCAGTATTTT. Its protein product is CASSQVGQGVTDTQYF.

This clonotype is medium-sized in the sample. The genes are TRBV5-1 and TRBJ2-3; 9 bases match TRBD1. The CDR3 is made up of 18 amino acids. Germline CDR1 reads SGHRS; CDR2 reads YFSETQ. V trimming: 0 bases; J trimming: 6 bases; junction bases outside the gene matches: 14. CDR3 sequence: CASSLATNRGRVRDTQYF. The CDR3 nucleotides read TGCGCCAGCAGCTTGGCCACGAACAGGGGGCGAGTAAGGGATACGCAGTATTTT.

The chain employs TRBV4-3 and TRBJ2-1; TRBD2 matches 7 bases. Per germline, CDR1 LGHNA and CDR2 YSLEER. The CDR3 runs 15 residues. J lost 4 bases, V lost 0 bases, and 3 bases had no gene match. The DNA of the CDR3 is TGCGCCAGCAGCCAAGATCAAGCGGGATACAATGAGCAGTTCTTC. Its translation is CASSQDQAGYNEQFF.

As concerns this clonotype: At one boundary the junction diverges from the germline segment, which might be a read error. The J gene is TRBJ2-7, the V gene TRBV4-1; possibly TRBD2 for D (5 bases). Looked up from germline, CDR1 is MGHRA and CDR2 is YSYEKL. The CDR3 runs to 15 residues. CDR3 DNA: TGCGCCAGCCGCCACGAAGCTAGCCGGGTCTACGAGCAGTACTTC. This codes for CASRHEASRVYEQYF.

Details on this clonotype: An end of the junction does not agree with germline; a read error may underlie this. The chain has TRBV6-5 and TRBJ2-7; D is perhaps TRBD1 or TRBD2 (5 bases each). Germline V lookup: CDR1 MNHEY, CDR2 SVGAGI. This CDR3 has 15 amino acids. The CDR3 nucleotides are TGTGCCAGCAGTCCGGGACGGGAACTCTCCTGCGAGCAGTACTTC. Encoded protein: CASSPGRELSCEQYF.

This clonotype is categorized as medium-sized (0.01 to 0.1%). The chain uses TRBV7-2 and TRBJ2-7, with TRBD2 matching over 7 bases. After removal of 4 bases from V and 3 bases from J, the junction contained 6 bases not matched to a gene. This CDR3 spans 14 amino acids. Germline V CDR1 and CDR2: SGHTA, FQGNSA. CDR3 sequence (DNA): TGTGCCAGCAGCTCCGGAGCGGGAAGCTACGAGCAGTACTTC. Protein sequence: CASSSGAGSYEQYF. The entire variable domain, with the rest obtained from reference TRBV7-2 and TRBJ2-7, is as follows: GAGVSQSPSNKVTEKGKDVELRCDPISGHTALYWYRQSLGQGLEFLIYFQGNSAPDKSGLPSDRFSAERTGGSVSTLTIQRTQQEDSAVYLCASSSGAGSYEQYFGPGTRLTVT.

This clonotype showed up many times. The V gene is TRBV6-2 or TRBV6-3, the J gene TRBJ2-1, with 7 bases identical to TRBD2. This CDR3 region has 16 residues. In germline, CDR1 is MNHEY, CDR2 SVGEGT. Losses at the gene ends were 0 bases for V and 2 bases for J; bases not matched to a gene: 4. CDR3 sequence: CASSYSTSDPYNEQFF. Written as DNA, the CDR3 is TGTGCCAGCAGTTACTCCACTAGCGACCCCTACAATGAGCAGTTCTTC.

This clonotype rates as medium-sized. J is TRBJ1-1 and V is TRBV27; no firm D call. Trimming shortened V by 1 base and J by 1 base, and 7 bases separated the two germline ends. Looked up from germline, CDR1 is MNHEY and CDR2 is SMNVEV (reference sequence). There are 14 residues in the CDR3. The chain's CDR3 is CASSLLHENTEAFF. Written as DNA, the CDR3 is TGTGCCAGCAGTTTATTACATGAGAACACTGAAGCTTTCTTT.

This clonotype is classed as medium-sized. J is TRBJ2-1 and V is TRBV6-2 or TRBV6-3; tentatively, D is TRBD2 (5 bases). In germline, CDR1 is MNHEY, CDR2 SVGEGT. The CDR3 spans 14 residues. The V and J ends lost 0 bases and 8 bases respectively, with 11 bases between them. This CDR3 reads CASSYSSYGDEQFF. The CDR3 DNA reads as TGTGCCAGCAGTTACTCGAGTTACGGGGATGAGCAGTTCTTC.

In regard to this clonotype: The junction departs from the called germline gene at one end, perhaps through a read error. This chain joins TRBV27 and TRBJ2-5; D is ambiguous. This CDR3 is built from 14 residues. Germline V gene lookup returns CDR1 MNHEY and CDR2 SMNVEV (reference sequence). The CDR3 coding sequence is TGTGCCAGCAGTTCTTCAGGCCCCCAAGAGCCCCAGTACTTC. Translating gives CASSSSGPQEPQYF.

Note on this clonotype: A read error may explain this, as a much larger clone is one base away. This chain uses TRBV4-3 with TRBJ2-7, with D hard to call. Trimming removed 3 bases at V and 0 bases at J, with 12 bases between. This CDR3 comprises 15 residues. In germline, CDR1 is LGHNA, CDR2 YSLEER. The CDR3, as DNA: TGCGCCAGCAGCCATTCCGGGCCCGGCTCCTACGAGCAGTACTTC. It is translated as CASSHSGPGSYEQYF.

This clonotype has only a few counts. One base away lies a much larger clone, so this may be a sequencing read error. J is TRBJ2-2 and V is TRBV5-6; TRBD2 matches 7 bases. The CDR3 contains 15 residues. CDR1 is SGHDT and CDR2 is YYEEEE in the germline V gene. CDR3 in DNA: TGTGCCAGCAGCCTCCTAGGGCTAGAAGGCGGGGGGCTGTTTTTT. It translates to CASSLLGLEGGGLFF.

On this clonotype: This sequence may be a read error, since a much larger clone differs from it by one base. J is TRBJ2-3 and V is TRBV3-1, with TRBD1 matching over 7 bases. Germline assignment: CDR1 LGHDT and CDR2 YNNKEL (reference sequence). The CDR3 has 16 amino acids. The ends lost 4 bases at V and 2 bases at J; junction bases unmatched: 9. The CDR3: CASSPQGRGFTDTQYF. In DNA, the CDR3 is TGTGCCAGCAGCCCACAGGGGCGAGGGTTCACAGATACGCAGTATTTT.

With regard to this clonotype: The junction departs from the called germline gene at one end, perhaps through a read error. This chain links TRBV15 with TRBJ2-2; unclear D gene. Germline CDR1 is LNHNV and CDR2 is YYDKDF (reference sequence). The CDR3 is 13 amino acids. CDR3 in DNA: TGTGCCACCGGCAGCTGGCGCACCGGGGAGCTGTTTTTT. It encodes CATGSWRTGELFF. The whole variable domain, remainder taken from reference TRBV15 and TRBJ2-2, is DAMVIQNPRYQVTQFGKPVTLSCSQTLNHNVMYWYQQKSSQAPKLLFHYYDKDFNNEADTPDNFQSRRPNTSFCFLDIRSPGLGDTAMYLCATGSWRTGELFFGEGSRLTVL.

This clonotype qualifies as medium-sized. J is TRBJ1-1 and V is TRBV20-1, with 10 bases identical to TRBD1. V trimming: 5 bases; J trimming: 9 bases; junction bases outside the gene matches: 12. Germline V gene data show CDR1 as DFQATT and CDR2 as SNEGSKA (reference sequence). The CDR3 spans 14 residues. DNA for the CDR3: TGCAGTGCTGGACCCCCATGGGACAGGGGACAAGCTTTCTTT. This translates into CSAGPPWDRGQAFF.

The J gene is TRBJ2-7, the V gene TRBV5-4; 9 bases align to TRBD2. Trimming cost V 7 bases and J 6 bases; bases outside gene matches: 8. This CDR3 region has 13 residues. Germline CDR1 SGHNT, CDR2 YYREEE (reference sequence). Written as DNA, the CDR3 is TGTGCCAGCTCGGCGGGAGGGCCTTTCGAGCAGTACTTC. Amino acids: CASSAGGPFEQYF.

For this clonotype: A much larger clone sits a single nucleotide away, making a read error possible. This sequence joins TRBV19 and TRBJ1-1, with D hard to call. The CDR3 runs 13 residues. The V gene's germline CDR1 is LNHDA and CDR2 SQIVND (reference sequence). The V gene lost 5 bases and the J gene lost 5 bases, with 12 bases spanning the gap. CDR3 DNA sequence: TGTGCCAGTAGTGCCTCGACAATTACTGAAGCTTTCTTT. This codes for CASSASTITEAFF.

This clonotype was seen repeatedly, ten times or more. The chain has TRBV27 and TRBJ2-7, with 9 bases fitting TRBD2. Germline V lookup: CDR1 MNHEY, CDR2 SMNVEV (reference sequence). The CDR3 totals 16 residues. Germline trimming cut 6 bases from V and 3 bases from J; bases unmatched to any gene: 12. The CDR3 region is CASSSSPSGTLYEQYF. Written as DNA, the CDR3 is TGTGCCAGCAGCTCAAGTCCTAGCGGGACACTCTACGAGCAGTACTTC.

The rearrangement links TRBV5-1 to TRBJ2-7; D possibly corresponds to TRBD2 (6 bases). Trimming took off 2 bases at V and 5 bases at J, with 17 bases between the two ends. The germline gives CDR1 SGHRS, CDR2 YFSETQ. The CDR3 is 15 residues long. The CDR3 sequence: CASSFLASRQDEQYF. The CDR3 coding sequence is TGCGCCAGCAGCTTTCTAGCGAGCCGGCAGGACGAGCAGTACTTC.